This T cell receptor (beta chain) was profiled in a study of identical twins. General study points: Modelling approaches yielded underestimates of out-of-frame TCR alpha sharing between monozygotic twins. While abundant cord blood beta clonotypes carried fewer insertions, memory repertoires showed no such pattern.

A note on this clonotype: Antigen specificity is unknown.

Per the germline V gene, CDR1 is SEHNR and CDR2 is FQNEAQ (reference sequence). Deletions cut 6 bases from V and 8 bases from J, with 17 bases between. The CDR3 contains 14 residues. Template switching added a universal primer site, and cDNA bore unique molecular identifiers. TCRdb reanalysed the 5' RACE reads using MiXCR and keeps one entry per CDR3 protein. The sample holds fewer than 250,000 distinct CDR3 sequences, around 9.6% seen once. The sequence derives from a woman aged 18 to 35 in good health. This rearrangement joins TRBV7-9 to TRBJ2-4; unclear D gene. The sample taken for sequencing was memory (CD45RO+) T cells sorted from blood. As DNA, the CDR3 is TGTGCCAGCAGGGAGACTGGGCCATCCGACATTCAGTACTTC. Amino acid sequence: CASRETGPSDIQYF.